This TCR beta chain was obtained from a study of T cell changes during pregnancy in multiple sclerosis. V lost 5 bases to trimming and J lost 6 bases; unmatched junction nucleotides: 5. Germline V lookup: CDR1 SGHTA, CDR2 FQGNSA. The CDR3 sequence is 14 residues long. The assay was immunoSEQ multiplex PCR, and TCRdb's table has in-frame clones only and misses some. The repertoire holds roughly 53,000 clones, roughly 92% seen once, with around 0.38% in the top ten. Sample: CD4+ T cells from peripheral blood mononuclear cells, taken in the second trimester of pregnancy. This chain uses TRBV7-2 with TRBJ1-5; TRBD1 agrees at 9 bases. The sequence was obtained from a female donor in good health, enrolled as a control in a pregnancy study. The CDR3 DNA is TGTGCCAGCAGCGCCGACAGGGGGGGTCAGCCCCAGCATTTT. The encoded protein is CASSADRGGQPQHF.